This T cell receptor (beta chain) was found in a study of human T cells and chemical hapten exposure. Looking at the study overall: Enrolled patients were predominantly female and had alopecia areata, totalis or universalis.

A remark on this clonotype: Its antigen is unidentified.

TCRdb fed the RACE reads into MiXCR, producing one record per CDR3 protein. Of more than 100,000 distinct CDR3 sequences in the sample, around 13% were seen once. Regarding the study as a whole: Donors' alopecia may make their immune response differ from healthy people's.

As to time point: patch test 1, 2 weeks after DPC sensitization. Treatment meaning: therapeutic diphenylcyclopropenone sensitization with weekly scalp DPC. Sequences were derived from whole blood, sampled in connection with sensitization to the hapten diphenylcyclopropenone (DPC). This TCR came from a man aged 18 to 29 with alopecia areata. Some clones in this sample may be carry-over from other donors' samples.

The DNA of the CDR3 is TGTGCCAGCAGCGGACGGACAGGGGGCGCAACTAATGAAAAACTGTTTTTT. It codes for CASSGRTGGATNEKLFF. This sequence joins TRBV21-1 and TRBJ1-4; TRBD1 is the table's D call and was not checked against the DNA. TRBV21-1 is a recognized pseudogene. This CDR3 is built from 17 residues.